This TCR beta chain was identified in a study of CD8+CD57+ T cells in acquired aplastic anemia. Looking at the study overall: Each DNA sample taken from sorted CD4+ and CD8+ cells came to approximately 3.2 ug on average. CD4+ cell libraries from healthy donors averaged about 10.8 million reads.

General study results and limits: CD8+ Simpson's diversity did not differ significantly between patients and controls. Patients and controls were found to share approximately 31 CD8+ CDR3 sequences.

Of note for this clonotype: As yet, its antigen is unknown.

The length of the CDR3 is 14 residues. V was trimmed by 8 bases and J by 2 bases, leaving 15 bases between them. The germline V gene has CDR1 SNHLY and CDR2 FYNNEI. It was genomic DNA that served as the template for profiling TCR beta VDJ and CDR3. In TCRdb, the reads were re-called with MiXCR into one record per CDR3 protein. The data show 200,000 to 250,000 distinct CDR3 sequences, with 30% to 40% seen just once and roughly 1.1% held by the top ten. This TCR was sampled from a human donor in good health, serving as a control. Sequenced input: sorted CD4+, CD8+, or CD8+CD57+ T cells (not recorded which) from PBMCs. The chain employs TRBV2 and TRBJ1-2; D gene uncertain. CDR3 in amino acids: CASDMIRGNYGYTF. The CDR3 DNA reads TGTGCCAGCGACATGATCCGGGGAAACTATGGCTACACCTTC. Full variable domain (missing parts from reference TRBV2 and TRBJ1-2): EPEVTQTPSHQVTQMGQEVILRCVPISNHLYFYWYRQILGQKVEFLVSFYNNEISEKSEIFDDQFSVERPDGSNFTLKIRSTKLEDSAMYFCASDMIRGNYGYTFGSGTRLTVV.